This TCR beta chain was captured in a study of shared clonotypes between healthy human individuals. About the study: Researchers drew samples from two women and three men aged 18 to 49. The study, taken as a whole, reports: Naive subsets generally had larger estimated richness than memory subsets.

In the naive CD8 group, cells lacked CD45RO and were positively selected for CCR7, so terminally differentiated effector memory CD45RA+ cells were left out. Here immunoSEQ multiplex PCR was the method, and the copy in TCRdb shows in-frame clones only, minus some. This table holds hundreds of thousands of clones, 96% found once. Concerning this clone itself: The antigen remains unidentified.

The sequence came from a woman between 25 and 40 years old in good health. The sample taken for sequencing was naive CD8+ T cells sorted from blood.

This chain's CDR3 is CASSGLSLGDTEAFF. CDR3 DNA: TGTGCCAGCAGCGGACTTTCCTTAGGGGACACTGAAGCTTTCTTT. The chain carries TRBV14 and TRBJ1-1; possible D gene TRBD1, 5 bases. CDR3 length equals 15 residues. Germline CDR1 and CDR2: SGHDN and FVKESK. V lost 5 bases and J lost 3, with 16 bases in between.